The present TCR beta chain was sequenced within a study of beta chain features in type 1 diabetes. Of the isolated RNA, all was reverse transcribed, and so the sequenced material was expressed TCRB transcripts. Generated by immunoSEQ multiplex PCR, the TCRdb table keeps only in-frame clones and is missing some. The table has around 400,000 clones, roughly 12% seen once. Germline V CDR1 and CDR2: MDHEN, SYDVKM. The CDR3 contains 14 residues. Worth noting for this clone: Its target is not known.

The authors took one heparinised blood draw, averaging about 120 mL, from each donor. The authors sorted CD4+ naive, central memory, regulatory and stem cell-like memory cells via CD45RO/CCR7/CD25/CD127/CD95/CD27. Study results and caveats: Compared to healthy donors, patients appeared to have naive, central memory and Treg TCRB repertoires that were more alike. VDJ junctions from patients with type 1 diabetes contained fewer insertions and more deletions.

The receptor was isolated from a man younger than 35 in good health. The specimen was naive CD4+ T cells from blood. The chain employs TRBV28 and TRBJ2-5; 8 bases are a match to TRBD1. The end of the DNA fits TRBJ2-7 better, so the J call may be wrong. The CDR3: CASSSGGSNYEQYF. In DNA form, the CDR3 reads TGTGCCAGCAGTTCAGGGGGCTCTAACTACGAGCAGTACTTC.